This passage covers 27 T cell receptor beta chains from one sample sequenced in a study of T cells after yellow fever vaccination. MiXCR, applied by TCRdb to the 5' RACE reads, yields one record per CDR3 protein. The sample yields hundreds of thousands of distinct CDR3 sequences, around 10% seen once. Source: CD4+ T cells sorted from PBMCs, taken 5 days after the yellow fever booster vaccination. The origin of the receptors is a man aged 18 to 35 who received the YFV17D yellow fever vaccine.

The rearrangement joins TRBV4-3 to TRBJ2-5; the match to TRBD1 covers 7 bases. The V and J ends lost 1 base and 5 bases, in that order; junction bases with no gene match: 4. The germline V gene encodes CDR1 LGHNA and CDR2 YSLEER. This CDR3 comprises 14 residues. The CDR3 loop is CASSQGQGTETQYF. The CDR3 nucleotides are TGCGCCAGCAGCCAAGGACAGGGTACTGAGACCCAGTACTTC.

The J gene is TRBJ2-3, the V gene TRBV7-3, with D possibly being TRBD1 or TRBD2 (5 bases each). Germline CDR1 and CDR2: SGHTA and FQGTGA. The CDR3 has 15 residues. Trimming cost V 2 bases and J 2 bases, with 11 bases left between them. The CDR3 nucleotides are TGTGCCAGCAGCTTAGGGGTGGGGGACACAGATACGCAGTATTTT. This gives the protein CASSLGVGDTDTQYF.

This clonotype showed up just a few times. CDR3 loop: CASSPEGQAGGGYTF. CDR3 DNA sequence: TGTGCCAGCTCACCTGAGGGCCAGGCCGGGGGTGGCTACACCTTC. The chain recombines TRBV18 with TRBJ1-2; weak D call: TRBD1 (5 bases). From germline, CDR1 is KGHSH and CDR2 LQKENI. V was pared by 3 bases and J by 7 bases, with 18 bases between. The CDR3 totals 15 residues.

The chain recombines TRBV7-2 with TRBJ1-5; 10 nucleotides match TRBD1. This CDR3 region has 14 residues. V shed 3 bases and J 9 bases; nucleotides not matched to a gene: 5. Germline CDR1 and CDR2: SGHTA and FQGNSA. The CDR3: CASSFGTGVLPQHF. CDR3 coding DNA: TGTGCCAGCAGCTTCGGGACAGGGGTTCTGCCCCAGCATTTT. The whole variable domain, filled in from reference TRBV7-2 and TRBJ1-5, reads GAGVSQSPSNKVTEKGKDVELRCDPISGHTALYWYRQSLGQGLEFLIYFQGNSAPDKSGLPSDRFSAERTGGSVSTLTIQRTQQEDSAVYLCASSFGTGVLPQHFGDGTRLSIL.

The V gene is TRBV5-1, the J gene TRBJ1-2; perhaps TRBD1 as D (5 bases). The germline V gene encodes CDR1 SGHRS and CDR2 YFSETQ. The CDR3 is 16 amino acids. The germline V and J ends were trimmed by 6 bases and 8 bases, with 26 bases remaining between them. CDR3 sequence: CASMLRAGTGYEGYTF. CDR3 sequence (DNA): TGCGCCAGCATGCTACGAGCCGGGACCGGTTATGAGGGCTACACCTTC.

The chain links TRBV7-9 to TRBJ1-1; D call uncertain. Between the trimmed V and J ends, which lost 5 bases and 6 bases, there was a span of 16 bases. Looked up from germline, CDR1 is SEHNR and CDR2 is FQNEAQ (reference sequence). This CDR3 spans 14 amino acids. The DNA of the CDR3 is TGTGCCAGCAGCCCCTCCGGGTCGCGGCCTGAAGCTTTCTTT. Its translation: CASSPSGSRPEAFF.

The chain is built from TRBV7-8 and TRBJ2-7, with D tentatively TRBD1 (6 bases). The germline gives CDR1 SGHVS, CDR2 FQNEAQ. This CDR3 has 11 amino acids. Trimming cost V 8 bases and J 7 bases, with 12 bases left between them. CDR3 amino acids: CASGGPGEQYV. The CDR3 DNA reads as TGTGCCAGCGGGGGCCCAGGGGAGCAGTACGTC.

This clonotype has more than one count but fewer than ten. The rearrangement links TRBV2 to TRBJ2-3; 11 nucleotides line up with TRBD2. The junction had 3 bases not matched to a gene; V was cut back by 5 bases and J by 2 bases. The CDR3 sequence is 15 residues long. The V gene's germline CDR1 is SNHLY and CDR2 FYNNEI. The CDR3, as DNA: TGTGCCAGCAGTCGACTAGCGGGGCCCACAGATACGCAGTATTTT. This sequence encodes CASSRLAGPTDTQYF.

This chain joins TRBV6-5 and TRBJ1-6; no firm D call. This CDR3 region has 14 residues. Germline CDR1 MNHEY, CDR2 SVGAGI. The ends were cut back, 5 bases at V and 7 bases at J, with 12 bases in the middle. The CDR3 region has the DNA TGTGCCAGCAGTATTGGGGTCCTAAATTCACCCCTCCACTTT. Amino acid sequence: CASSIGVLNSPLHF.

This clonotype was counted at least ten times. The CDR3 coding sequence is TGTGCCAGCAGCCTACAGGGGATCGGGGAGCAGTTCTTC. Translation: CASSLQGIGEQFF. The gene calls are TRBV7-2 and TRBJ2-1; TRBD1 aligns across 7 bases. The CDR3 runs 13 residues. The junction had 8 bases not matched to a gene; V was cut back by 5 bases and J by 10 bases. The germline gives CDR1 SGHTA, CDR2 FQGNSA.

This clonotype has more than one count but fewer than ten. This chain connects TRBV5-4 to TRBJ2-5; D perhaps matches TRBD1 (6 bases). The germline V gene encodes CDR1 SGHNT and CDR2 YYREEE (reference sequence). This CDR3 contains 16 residues. The V gene lost 4 bases and the J gene lost 4 bases, with 20 bases spanning the gap. DNA for the CDR3: TGTGCCAGCAGCCAGAGTGGACACCAAGGGGGAGAGACCCAGTACTTC. This encodes CASSQSGHQGGETQYF. The variable domain in full, with the rest retrieved from reference TRBV5-4 and TRBJ2-5, is ETGVTQSPTHLIKTRGQQVTLRCSSQSGHNTVSWYQQALGQGPQFIFQYYREEENGRGNFPPRFSGLQFPNYSSELNVNALELDDSALYLCASSQSGHQGGETQYFGPGTRLLVL.

This clonotype appeared a few times. This sequence joins TRBV21-1 and TRBJ1-4. TRBV21-1 is shown as a pseudogene. The CDR3 is 16 residues long. The CDR3 reads CASSKVPGSTNEKLFF. The CDR3 region has the DNA TGTGCCAGCAGCAAAGTGCCGGGGTCAACTAATGAAAAACTGTTTTTT.

This clonotype was counted only a few times. V usage is TRBV5-4 and J usage is TRBJ2-1; TRBD1 matches 7 bases. J lost 6 bases, V lost 7 bases, and 13 bases had no gene match. The germline CDR1 and CDR2 sequences are SGHNT and YYREEE (reference sequence). The CDR3 is 15 residues long. For the CDR3, the DNA is TGTGCCAGCGGCCCCCGCCAGGGGGTATTCAATGAGCAGTTCTTC. It specifies CASGPRQGVFNEQFF.

The chain joins TRBV4-3 to TRBJ1-6, with 7 bases that match TRBD1. Germline V gene lookup returns CDR1 LGHNA and CDR2 YSLEER. The CDR3 length is 16 residues. Unmatched junction bases numbered 10, after V lost 1 base and J lost 10 bases. CDR3 bases: TGCGCCAGCAGCCAAGGACTGACAGGGAGGCAGTCACCCCTCCACTTT. Its translation is CASSQGLTGRQSPLHF.

This clonotype has only a few counts. The rearrangement uses TRBV5-5 and TRBJ2-6; no firm D call. Germline CDR1 SGHKS, CDR2 YYEKEE (reference sequence). The CDR3 has 14 amino acids. V dropped 4 bases and J dropped 4 bases, with 9 bases sitting between them. CDR3 residues: CASSPFGGANVLTF. The CDR3, as DNA: TGTGCCAGCAGCCCGTTCGGGGGGGCCAACGTCCTGACTTTC.

The gene calls are TRBV20-1 and TRBJ1-5; weak D call: TRBD1 (6 bases). This CDR3 has 14 amino acids. V was pared by 3 bases and J by 3 bases, with 12 bases between. The V gene's germline CDR1 is DFQATT and CDR2 SNEGSKA (reference sequence). CDR3 nucleotide sequence: TGCAGTGCTAGCCCCGGACAGTACAATCAGCCCCAGCATTTT. Protein: CSASPGQYNQPQHF.

In its sample, this clonotype was seen a few times. The chain joins TRBV5-1 to TRBJ2-7; D is possibly TRBD1 (6 bases). Germline V lookup: CDR1 SGHRS, CDR2 YFSETQ. The CDR3 sequence is 14 residues long. Trimming cost V 0 bases and J 2 bases, with 9 bases left between them. CDR3 sequence reads: CASSLVGQTYEQYF. CDR3 nucleotides: TGCGCCAGCAGCTTGGTCGGACAGACCTACGAGCAGTACTTC.

This clonotype has ten or more counts. This chain joins TRBV20-1 and TRBJ2-7; TRBD1 or TRBD2 may be the D gene (5 bases each). This CDR3 spans 12 amino acids. CDR1 DFQATT and CDR2 SNEGSKA come from the germline V gene (reference sequence). V gave up 5 bases and J gave up 6 bases, with 14 bases separating them. The chain's CDR3 is CSAQGVALEQYF. The CDR3 DNA is TGCAGTGCTCAGGGAGTAGCCCTCGAGCAGTACTTC.

V usage is TRBV5-6 and J usage is TRBJ2-3, with TRBD2 matching over 8 bases. V was clipped by 2 bases and J by 3 bases; unmatched bases: 8. CDR1 is SGHDT, CDR2 YYEEEE, per germline. CDR3 length: 16 amino acids. The CDR3 coding sequence is TGTGCCAGCAGCTTTAAGGGGCCTAGCGGGACAGATACGCAGTATTTT. Protein product: CASSFKGPSGTDTQYF.

This chain connects TRBV10-3 to TRBJ1-3, with TRBD1 as a possible D gene (6 bases). CDR3 length equals 14 residues. Trimming cost V 10 bases and J 5 bases, with 18 bases left between them. The germline V gene has CDR1 ENHRY and CDR2 SYGVKD. DNA of the CDR3: TGTGCCACCAGGACAGCCCTCTTGAGAAACACCATATATTTT. This sequence encodes CATRTALLRNTIYF.

This clonotype came up many times. The chain combines TRBV5-8 with TRBJ2-7; D not resolved. Germline CDR1 reads SGHTS; CDR2 reads YDEGEE. The CDR3 length is 13 residues. Trimming removed 2 bases at V and 5 bases at J, with 11 bases between. CDR3 loop: CASSLRISNEQYV. CDR3 DNA sequence: TGTGCCAGCAGCTTAAGGATTTCCAACGAGCAGTACGTC.

The gene calls are TRBV5-1 and TRBJ2-6; TRBD1 agrees at 9 bases. The length of the CDR3 is 19 residues. Germline V gene lookup returns CDR1 SGHRS and CDR2 YFSETQ. Trimming took 4 bases from V and 1 from J; bases not matched to a gene: 12. CDR3 sequence (DNA): TGCGCCAGCAGCCGACAGGGACAGGGCTGGGGGTCTGGGGCCAACGTCCTGACTTTC. This translates into CASSRQGQGWGSGANVLTF. The full variable domain, rest sourced from reference TRBV5-1 and TRBJ2-6, is KAGVTQTPRYLIKTRGQQVTLSCSPISGHRSVSWYQQTPGQGLQFLFEYFSETQRNKGNFPGRFSGRQFSNSRSEMNVSTLELGDSALYLCASSRQGQGWGSGANVLTFGAGSRLTVL.

In this sample, this clonotype turned up a few times. The chain recombines TRBV12-3 or TRBV12-4 with TRBJ1-1, with D perhaps TRBD1 (5 bases). V was clipped by 9 bases and J by 4 bases, with 15 bases between them. CDR3 size: 13 residues. For the CDR3, the DNA is TGTGCCAGTGGGGGGACTGAATCCACTGAAGCTTTCTTT. The encoded protein is CASGGTESTEAFF.

In its sample, this clonotype was seen many times. V usage is TRBV7-2 and J usage is TRBJ2-6; the D is unclear. Trimming cost V 7 bases and J 0 bases, with 13 bases left between them. There are 16 residues in the CDR3. Germline assignment: CDR1 SGHTA and CDR2 FQGNSA. The CDR3 nucleotides read TGTGCCAGCACCCCGCAGTCGGCCTCTGGGGCCAACGTCCTGACTTTC. Translation: CASTPQSASGANVLTF.

In this sample, this clonotype turned up many times. The V gene is TRBV6-5, the J gene TRBJ1-3; TRBD1 aligns across 8 bases. CDR1 and CDR2 from the germline V gene are MNHEY and SVGAGI. The CDR3 runs 14 residues. Unmatched junction bases numbered 4, after V lost 7 bases and J lost 2 bases. In nucleotides, the CDR3 is TGTGCCAGCATTGAGGACAGGGCTGGAAACACCATATATTTT. As protein: CASIEDRAGNTIYF.

This clonotype was detected many times. The chain's CDR3 is CSASLPGSTYEQYF. In nucleotides, the CDR3 is TGCAGTGCTAGTCTCCCGGGGTCTACCTACGAGCAGTACTTC. The chain employs TRBV20-1 and TRBJ2-7, with D possibly TRBD2 on 5 matching bases. The germline gives CDR1 DFQATT, CDR2 SNEGSKA (reference sequence). The CDR3 length is 14 residues. V dropped 3 bases and J dropped 2 bases, with 14 bases sitting between them.

The genes are TRBV20-1 and TRBJ2-5; either TRBD1 or TRBD2 may supply D (6 bases each). The CDR3 extends over 15 amino acids. The V gene's germline CDR1 is DFQATT and CDR2 SNEGSKA (reference sequence). Between the trimmed V and J ends, which lost 6 bases and 4 bases, there was a span of 21 bases. This CDR3 is CSAGGGRGGGETQYF. In DNA, the CDR3 is TGCAGTGCCGGAGGGGGGCGGGGAGGTGGAGAGACCCAGTACTTC.